A selection of T cell receptor beta chains follows, all from one sample in a study of blood T cells in healthy people across ages. A single record per CDR3 protein comes from TCRdb applying MiXCR to the 5' RACE reads. The sample lists hundreds of thousands of distinct CDR3 sequences; more than 45% were seen once. Material: blood. The receptors here all came from a woman at least 80 years old in good health. Both conserved end residues are part of each CDR3. D genes are given only for firm matches. Rows give clone size only sometimes, using once, few, many, or a class for an expanded clone.

d_call	j_call	clone_size	v_call	cdr3_nt	cdr3_aa
-	TRBJ2-3	many	TRBV10-3	TGTGCCATCTCAACTGGAGATACGCAGTATTTT	CAISTGDTQYF
TRBD1	TRBJ2-3	many	TRBV5-1	TGCGCCAGCAAACTGGGACAGGACACAGATACGCAGTATTTT	CASKLGQDTDTQYF
-	TRBJ2-2	-	TRBV7-2	TGTGCCAGCAGCTTAAGGTGGACCTCTACCGGGGAGCTGTTTTTT	CASSLRWTSTGELFF
-	TRBJ2-1	-	TRBV7-2	TGTGCCAGCAGCTTCGCGGGGATCAATGAGCAGTTCTTC	CASSFAGINEQFF
-	TRBJ2-3	few	TRBV28	TGTGCCAGCAGTCGATGGCGAAACCGTTTAGATACGCAGTATTTT	CASSRWRNRLDTQYF
-	TRBJ2-3	once	TRBV5-1	TGCGCCAGCAGAGAATCGGATACGCAGTATTTT	CASRESDTQYF
-	TRBJ2-2	-	TRBV2	TGTGCCAGCAGTGGGCAACTTAGCGCCGGGGAGCTGTTTTTT	CASSGQLSAGELFF
TRBD1	TRBJ1-1	few	TRBV9	TGTGCCAGCAGCCCCTCCAGGGGGCTCGACACTGAAGCTTTCTTT	CASSPSRGLDTEAFF
TRBD1	TRBJ1-5	-	TRBV10-3	TGTGCCATCAGTGACCCAGTCGGTAACAGGGGTCGGGGCAATCAGCCCCAGCATTTT	CAISDPVGNRGRGNQPQHF
TRBD2	TRBJ2-3	-	TRBV7-3	TGTGCCAGCAGCTCGGGACTAATCACAGATACGCAGTATTTT	CASSSGLITDTQYF
-	TRBJ2-7	few	TRBV15	TGTGCCACCAGCAGGGGCCCTGATAGGGTTCTATACAATGAGCAGTACTTC	CATSRGPDRVLYNEQYF
TRBD2	TRBJ2-5	many	TRBV7-3	TGTGCCAGCAGCTTAAATGGGGGGGAAGAGACCCAGTACTTC	CASSLNGGEETQYF
TRBD2	TRBJ2-7	many	TRBV29-1	TGCAGCGTTGGAACTAGCGGGACCAACTCGGGGCAGTACTTC	CSVGTSGTNSGQYF
-	TRBJ2-5	-	TRBV5-1	TGCGCCAGCAGCTTTACCCCTCAAGAGACCCAGTACTTC	CASSFTPQETQYF
-	TRBJ1-2	once	TRBV14	TGTGCCAGCAGTACCCAGGGGAACTATGGCTACACCTTC	CASSTQGNYGYTF
-	TRBJ1-4	many	TRBV20-1	TGCAGTGCTGAGACCCACCATGAAAAACTGTTTTTT	CSAETHHEKLFF
TRBD2	TRBJ2-5	-	TRBV4-3	TGCGCCAGCAGCCAGGGCCTAGCGGGAGGTGGGGAGACCCAGTACTTC	CASSQGLAGGGETQYF
TRBD2	TRBJ2-1	-	TRBV19	TGTGCCAGTGGGAGTCTAGCGGGGCCTTACAATGAGCAGTTCTTC	CASGSLAGPYNEQFF
TRBD1	TRBJ1-3	-	TRBV29-1	TGCAGCGGCAGGACAGGGGAGAGAAACACCATATATTTT	CSGRTGERNTIYF
TRBD2	TRBJ2-1	many	TRBV12-3/TRBV12-4	TGTGCCAGCAGTTTCATTGCTAGCGGGGAAAATGAGCAGTTCTTC	CASSFIASGENEQFF
-	TRBJ2-1	once	TRBV9	TGTGCCAGCAGCGTAGGACTGAGCAATGAGCAGTTCTTC	CASSVGLSNEQFF
-	TRBJ2-7	many	TRBV28	TGTGCCAGCAGTTTAATTCGCTACGAGCAGTACTTC	CASSLIRYEQYF
TRBD1	TRBJ1-1	-	TRBV30	TGTGCCTGGAGCCTAATCACCGGGACAGGTCTTGGAGCTTTCTTT	CAWSLITGTGLGAFF
TRBD1	TRBJ2-7	many	TRBV25-1	TGTGCCAGCAGTTCTGCGACAGGGAACTACGAGCAGTACTTC	CASSSATGNYEQYF
TRBD2	TRBJ2-1	many	TRBV25-1	TGTGCCAGCAGTGAAACGGGGAGTCTAGCGGGTCGCTATGTGCAGTTCTTC	CASSETGSLAGRYVQFF
-	TRBJ1-2	many	TRBV20-1	TGCGGACACCGAAGTAACTATGGCTACACCTTC	CGHRSNYGYTF
TRBD1	TRBJ2-3	-	TRBV20-1	TGCAGTGCTAGGAAGGGGAACCACAGGGGGGGCACAGATACGCAGTATTTT	CSARKGNHRGGTDTQYF
-	TRBJ2-1	many	TRBV10-3	TGTGCCATCAGGGACTACGGTGATGAGCAGTTCTTC	CAIRDYGDEQFF
-	TRBJ2-5	-	TRBV6-5	TGTGCCAGCAGTTACTCGTTAACTCTCGAGACCCAGTACTTC	CASSYSLTLETQYF
-	TRBJ2-5	few	TRBV7-9	TGTGCCAGCAGCTTAACTGACCGGACCCAGTACTTC	CASSLTDRTQYF
-	TRBJ2-1	many	TRBV5-1	TGCGCCAGCAGCTCCTCTAGCTTCCTCAATGAGCAGTTCTTC	CASSSSSFLNEQFF
TRBD1	TRBJ2-2	-	TRBV6-5	TGTGCCAGCGGTTCCCTCCCGGGACAGGGTACGGACACCGGGGAGCTGTTTTTT	CASGSLPGQGTDTGELFF
TRBD1	TRBJ1-2	many	TRBV29-1	TGCAGCGACGGGGACAGTTATTCTGGCTACACCTTC	CSDGDSYSGYTF
TRBD2	TRBJ2-7	many	TRBV5-1	TGCGCCAGCAGCTTGGAACAACTAGCGGGCTACGAGCAGTACTTC	CASSLEQLAGYEQYF
-	TRBJ2-5	-	TRBV7-8	TGTGCCAGCAGCTTAGTTGGGGGGGCTGGGCAAGAGACCCAGTACTTC	CASSLVGGAGQETQYF
-	TRBJ2-5	-	TRBV12-3/TRBV12-4	TGTGCCAGCAGCGCCGAAGTTCTGTGTGGTGAGCAGTACTTC	CASSAEVLCGEQYF
TRBD2	TRBJ2-5	many	TRBV27	TGTGCCAGCAGTTTTAGCGGGGTTAAGGAGACCCAGTACTTC	CASSFSGVKETQYF
-	TRBJ2-2	few	TRBV5-1	TGCGCCAGTTTTCGGACAGCGGGCACCGGGGAGCTGTTTTTT	CASFRTAGTGELFF
TRBD1	TRBJ1-1	-	TRBV7-9	TGTGCCAGCAGCCCGCAGGGGGGGGGTACTGAAGCTTTCTTT	CASSPQGGGTEAFF
-	TRBJ1-2	many	TRBV29-1	TGCAGCGTTGGCCAGGGCTATGGCTACACCTTC	CSVGQGYGYTF
-	TRBJ1-4	many	TRBV6-1	TGTGCCAGCAGTGTTGGAACAGGTGGAAATGAAAAACTGTTTTTT	CASSVGTGGNEKLFF
-	TRBJ2-3	once	TRBV5-1	TGCGCCAGCAGCTTGTACTACCGCACAGATACGCAGTATTTT	CASSLYYRTDTQYF
TRBD1	TRBJ2-7	-	TRBV2	TGTGCCAGCAGGAACCCGACAGGGAACCCTCTCTACGAGCAGTACTTC	CASRNPTGNPLYEQYF
TRBD1	TRBJ2-3	many	TRBV7-9	TGTGCCAGCAGCTTCTCCCCAGGGGGAAGGGGAGATACGCAGTATTTT	CASSFSPGGRGDTQYF
TRBD2	TRBJ2-1	few	TRBV24-1	TGTGCCACCAGTGATTTTAGGACTAGCCCAAACAATGAGCAGTTCTTC	CATSDFRTSPNNEQFF
-	TRBJ1-2	-	TRBV25-1	TGTGCCAGCAGTGACTCCTTCTCCGGGGGCGGGATTGGATACTATGGCTACACCTTC	CASSDSFSGGGIGYYGYTF